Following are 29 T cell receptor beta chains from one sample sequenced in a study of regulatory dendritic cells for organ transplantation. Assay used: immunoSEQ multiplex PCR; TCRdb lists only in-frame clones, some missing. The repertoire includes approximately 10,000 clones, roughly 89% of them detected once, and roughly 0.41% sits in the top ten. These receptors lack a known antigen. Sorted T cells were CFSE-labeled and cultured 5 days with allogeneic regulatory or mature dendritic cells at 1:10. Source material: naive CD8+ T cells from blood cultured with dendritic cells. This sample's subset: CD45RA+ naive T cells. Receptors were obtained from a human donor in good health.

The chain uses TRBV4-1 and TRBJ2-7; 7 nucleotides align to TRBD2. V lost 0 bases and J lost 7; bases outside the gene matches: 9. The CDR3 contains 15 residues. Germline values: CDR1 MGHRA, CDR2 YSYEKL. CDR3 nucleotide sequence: TGCGCCAGCAGCCAAGATTTTGGCGGGAGTGGAGAGCAGTACTTC. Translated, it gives CASSQDFGGSGEQYF.

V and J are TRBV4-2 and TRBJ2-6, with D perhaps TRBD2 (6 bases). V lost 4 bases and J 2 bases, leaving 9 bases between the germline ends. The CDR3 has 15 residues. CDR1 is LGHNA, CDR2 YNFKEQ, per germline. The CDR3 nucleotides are TGTGCCAGCAGCCCGCGACTAGCTGGGGCCAACGTCCTGACTTTC. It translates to CASSPRLAGANVLTF.

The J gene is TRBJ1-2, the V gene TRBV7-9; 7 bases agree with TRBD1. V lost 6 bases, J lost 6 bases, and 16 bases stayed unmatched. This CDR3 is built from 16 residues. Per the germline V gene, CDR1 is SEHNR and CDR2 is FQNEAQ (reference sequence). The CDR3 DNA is TGTGCCAGCAGAAGGGGCAGGGGGACTATAGAGGATGGCTACACCTTC. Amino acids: CASRRGRGTIEDGYTF.

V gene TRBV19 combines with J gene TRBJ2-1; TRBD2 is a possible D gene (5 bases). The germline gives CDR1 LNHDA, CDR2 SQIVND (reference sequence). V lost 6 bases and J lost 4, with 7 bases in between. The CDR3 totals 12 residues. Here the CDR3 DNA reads TGTGCCAGTAGGACGGGGTACAATGAGCAGTTCTTC. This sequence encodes CASRTGYNEQFF.

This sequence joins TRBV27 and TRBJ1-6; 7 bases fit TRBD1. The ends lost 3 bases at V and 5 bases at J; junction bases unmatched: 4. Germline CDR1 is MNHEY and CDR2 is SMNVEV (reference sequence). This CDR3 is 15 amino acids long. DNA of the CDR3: TGTGCCAGCAGTTTCTGGACAGGAAATAATTCACCCCTCCACTTT. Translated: CASSFWTGNNSPLHF.

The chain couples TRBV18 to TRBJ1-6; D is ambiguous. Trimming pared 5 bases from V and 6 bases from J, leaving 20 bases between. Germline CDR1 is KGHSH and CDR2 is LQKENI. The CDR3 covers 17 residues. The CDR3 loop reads CASSEARFRRSNSPLHF. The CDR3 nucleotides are TGTGCCAGCTCAGAAGCGAGATTCAGGCGCTCTAATTCACCCCTCCACTTT. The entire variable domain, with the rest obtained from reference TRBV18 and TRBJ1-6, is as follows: NAGVMQNPRHLVRRRGQEARLRCSPMKGHSHVYWYRQLPEEGLKFMVYLQKENIIDESGMPKERFSAEFPKEGPSILRIQQVVRGDSAAYFCASSEARFRRSNSPLHFGNGTRLTVT.

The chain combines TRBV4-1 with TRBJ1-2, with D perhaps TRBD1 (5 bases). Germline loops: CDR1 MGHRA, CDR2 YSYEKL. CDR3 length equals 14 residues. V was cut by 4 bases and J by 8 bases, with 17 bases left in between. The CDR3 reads CASSRTSTTDGYTF. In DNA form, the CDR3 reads TGCGCCAGCAGCCGGACAAGTACGACGGACGGCTACACCTTC.

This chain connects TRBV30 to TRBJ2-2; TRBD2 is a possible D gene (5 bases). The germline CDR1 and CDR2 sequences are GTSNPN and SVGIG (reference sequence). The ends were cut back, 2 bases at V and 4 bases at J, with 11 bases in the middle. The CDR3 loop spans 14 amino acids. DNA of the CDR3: TGTGCCTGGAGTCGTCGGGGTGGCACCGGGGAGCTGTTTTTT. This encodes CAWSRRGGTGELFF. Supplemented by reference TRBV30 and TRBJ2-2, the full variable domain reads SQTIHQWPATLVQPVGSPLSLECTVEGTSNPNLYWYRQAAGRGLQLLFYSVGIGQISSEVPQNLSASRPQDRQFILSSKKLLLSDSGFYLCAWSRRGGTGELFFGEGSRLTVL.

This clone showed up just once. The CDR3 DNA follows: TGTGCCAGCGGACAGGGTGGTTGGTACGAGCAGTACTTC. This translates into CASGQGGWYEQYF. J is TRBJ2-7 and V is TRBV27, with 8 bases fitting TRBD1. The CDR3 is 13 amino acids. Germline V gene lookup returns CDR1 MNHEY and CDR2 SMNVEV (reference sequence). Losses at the gene ends were 8 bases for V and 4 bases for J; bases not matched to a gene: 7.

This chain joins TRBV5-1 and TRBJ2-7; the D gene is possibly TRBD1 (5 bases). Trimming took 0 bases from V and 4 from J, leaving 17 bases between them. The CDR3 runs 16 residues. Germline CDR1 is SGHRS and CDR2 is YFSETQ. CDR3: CASSLGATGSGYEQYF. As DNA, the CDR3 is TGCGCCAGCAGCTTGGGGGCAACAGGCTCCGGGTACGAGCAGTACTTC.

CDR3 protein: CASSAAGDPYEQYF. The CDR3 bases are TGTGCCAGCAGTGCGGCAGGGGATCCCTACGAGCAGTACTTC. The gene calls are TRBV2 and TRBJ2-7; tentatively, D is TRBD1 (6 bases). The germline V gene has CDR1 SNHLY and CDR2 FYNNEI. CDR3 size: 14 residues. The V gene lost 4 bases and the J gene lost 2 bases, with 12 bases spanning the gap.

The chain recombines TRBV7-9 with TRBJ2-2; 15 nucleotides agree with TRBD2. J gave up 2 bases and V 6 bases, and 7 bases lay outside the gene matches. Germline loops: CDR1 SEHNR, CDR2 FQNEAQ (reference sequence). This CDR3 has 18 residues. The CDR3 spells CASSSGTSGGFNTGELFF. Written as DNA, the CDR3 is TGTGCCAGCAGTTCCGGGACTAGCGGGGGGTTTAACACCGGGGAGCTGTTTTTT.

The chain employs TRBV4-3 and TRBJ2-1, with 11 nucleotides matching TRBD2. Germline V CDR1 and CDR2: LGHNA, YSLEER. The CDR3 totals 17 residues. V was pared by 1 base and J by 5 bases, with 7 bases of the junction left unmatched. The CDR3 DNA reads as TGCGCCAGCAGCCAAGCTATTACTAGCGGGAGAAACAATGAGCAGTTCTTC. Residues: CASSQAITSGRNNEQFF.

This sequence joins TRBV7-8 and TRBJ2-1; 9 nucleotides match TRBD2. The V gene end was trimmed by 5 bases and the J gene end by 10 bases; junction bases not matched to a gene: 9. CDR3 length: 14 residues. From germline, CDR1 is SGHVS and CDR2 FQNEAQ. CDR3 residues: CASSRNYLAGEQFF. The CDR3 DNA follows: TGTGCCAGCAGCCGAAATTACCTAGCGGGAGAGCAGTTCTTC.

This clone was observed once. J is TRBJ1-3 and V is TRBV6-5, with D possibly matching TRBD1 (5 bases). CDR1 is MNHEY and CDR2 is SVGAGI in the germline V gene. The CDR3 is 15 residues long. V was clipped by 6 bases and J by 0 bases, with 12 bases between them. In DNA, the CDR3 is TGTGCCAGCAGCCGAGACGGGACCTCTGGAAACACCATATATTTT. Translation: CASSRDGTSGNTIYF.

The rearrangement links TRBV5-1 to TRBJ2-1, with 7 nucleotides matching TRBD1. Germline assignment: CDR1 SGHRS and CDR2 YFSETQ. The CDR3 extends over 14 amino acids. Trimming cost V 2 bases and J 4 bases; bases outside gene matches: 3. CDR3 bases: TGCGCCAGCAGCTTTTCGGGACAGTACAATGAGCAGTTCTTC. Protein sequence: CASSFSGQYNEQFF.

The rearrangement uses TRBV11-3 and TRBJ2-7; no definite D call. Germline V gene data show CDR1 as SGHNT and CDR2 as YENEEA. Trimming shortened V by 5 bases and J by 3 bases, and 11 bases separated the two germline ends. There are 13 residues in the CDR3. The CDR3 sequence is CASSKRDGYEQYF. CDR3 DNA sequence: TGTGCCAGCAGCAAACGAGACGGCTACGAGCAGTACTTC. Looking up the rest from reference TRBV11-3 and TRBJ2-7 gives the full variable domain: EAGVVQSPRYKIIEKKQPVAFWCNPISGHNTLYWYLQNLGQGPELLIRYENEEAVDDSQLPKDRFSAERLKGVDSTLKIQPAELGDSAVYLCASSKRDGYEQYFGPGTRLTVT.

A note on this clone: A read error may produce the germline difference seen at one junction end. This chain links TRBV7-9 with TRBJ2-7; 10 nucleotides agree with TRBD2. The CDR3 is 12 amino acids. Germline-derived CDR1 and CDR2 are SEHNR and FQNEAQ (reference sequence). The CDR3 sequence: CASSLAGAGQYF. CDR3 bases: TGTGCCAGCAGCCTAGCGGGAGCAGGGCAGTACTTC.

The CDR3: CASSQSRINEQYF. In DNA form, the CDR3 reads TGTGCCAGCAGCCAATCTAGGATAAACGAGCAGTACTTC. The rearrangement uses TRBV14 and TRBJ2-7; no firm D call. With 2 bases removed from V and 5 bases from J, the gap between germline ends came to 10 bases. The CDR3 is made up of 13 amino acids. Germline CDR1 and CDR2: SGHDN and FVKESK.

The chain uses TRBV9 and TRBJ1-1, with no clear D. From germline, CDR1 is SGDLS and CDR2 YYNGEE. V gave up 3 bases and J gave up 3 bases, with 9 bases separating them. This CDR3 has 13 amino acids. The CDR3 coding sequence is TGTGCCAGCAGCGCCATGAGGGACACTGAAGCTTTCTTT. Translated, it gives CASSAMRDTEAFF.

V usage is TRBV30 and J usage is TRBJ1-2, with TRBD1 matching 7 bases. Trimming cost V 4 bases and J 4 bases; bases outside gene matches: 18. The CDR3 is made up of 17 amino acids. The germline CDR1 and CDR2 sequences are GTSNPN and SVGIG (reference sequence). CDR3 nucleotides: TGTGCCTGGATGAAGCCCTCATTAGACAGGGACAGCTATGGCTACACCTTC. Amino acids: CAWMKPSLDRDSYGYTF.

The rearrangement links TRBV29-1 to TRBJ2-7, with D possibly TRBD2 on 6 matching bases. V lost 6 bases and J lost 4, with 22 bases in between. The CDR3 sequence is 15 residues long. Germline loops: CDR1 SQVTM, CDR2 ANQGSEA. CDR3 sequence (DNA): TGCAGCGTGTTGACTACGAGCGGCGGAGGGTACGAGCAGTACTTC. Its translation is CSVLTTSGGGYEQYF.

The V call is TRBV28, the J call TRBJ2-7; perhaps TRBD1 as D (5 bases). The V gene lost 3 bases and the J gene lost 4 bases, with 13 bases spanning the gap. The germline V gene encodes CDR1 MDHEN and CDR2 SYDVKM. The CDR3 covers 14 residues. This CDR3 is CASSLGQADYEQYF. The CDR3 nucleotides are TGTGCCAGCAGTTTGGGGCAGGCCGATTACGAGCAGTACTTC.

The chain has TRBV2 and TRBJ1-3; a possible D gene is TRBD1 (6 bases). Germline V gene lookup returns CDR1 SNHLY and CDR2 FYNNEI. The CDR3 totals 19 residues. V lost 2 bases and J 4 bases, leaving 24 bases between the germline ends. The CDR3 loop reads CASSEYMGHYEIGGNTIYF. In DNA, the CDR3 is TGTGCCAGCAGTGAATATATGGGACATTACGAAATAGGCGGAAACACCATATATTTT.

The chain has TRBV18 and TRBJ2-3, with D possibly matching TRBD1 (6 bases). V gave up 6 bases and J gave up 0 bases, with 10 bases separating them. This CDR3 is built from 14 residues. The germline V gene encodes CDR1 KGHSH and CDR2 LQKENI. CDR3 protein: CASSETGSTDTQYF. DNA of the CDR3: TGTGCCAGCTCCGAGACAGGCAGCACAGATACGCAGTATTTT.

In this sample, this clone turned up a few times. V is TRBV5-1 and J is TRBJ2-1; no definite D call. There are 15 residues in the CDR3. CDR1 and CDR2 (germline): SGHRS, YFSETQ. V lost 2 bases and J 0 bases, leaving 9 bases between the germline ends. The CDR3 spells CASSFTEPSYNEQFF. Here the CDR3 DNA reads TGCGCCAGCAGCTTCACAGAGCCCTCCTACAATGAGCAGTTCTTC.

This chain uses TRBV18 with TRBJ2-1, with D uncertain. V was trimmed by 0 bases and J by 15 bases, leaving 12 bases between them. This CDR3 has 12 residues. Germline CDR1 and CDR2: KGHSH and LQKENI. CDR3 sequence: CASSPPGYSGFF. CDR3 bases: TGTGCCAGCTCACCACCGGGCTATTCCGGGTTCTTC.

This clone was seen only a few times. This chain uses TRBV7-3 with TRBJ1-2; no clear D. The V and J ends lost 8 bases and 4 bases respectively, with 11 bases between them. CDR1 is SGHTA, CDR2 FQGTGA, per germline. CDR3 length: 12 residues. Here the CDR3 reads CASHGGVYGYTF. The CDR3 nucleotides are TGTGCCAGCCACGGTGGGGTCTATGGCTACACCTTC.

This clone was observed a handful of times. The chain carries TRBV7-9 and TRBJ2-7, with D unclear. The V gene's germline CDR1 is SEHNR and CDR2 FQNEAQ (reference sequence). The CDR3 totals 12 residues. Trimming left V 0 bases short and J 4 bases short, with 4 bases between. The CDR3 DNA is TGTGCCAGCAGCTTAGCGCGGTACGAGCAGTACTTC. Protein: CASSLARYEQYF.